This T cell receptor (beta chain) stems from a study of T cells in narcolepsy. Sequencing was performed with immunoSEQ multiplex PCR; in TCRdb, only in-frame clones are kept and a portion is missing. The table shows around 28,000 clones, with approximately 78% occurring only once. This clone has just a few counts. Its antigen is not known. From germline, CDR1 is MNHNY and CDR2 SVGAGI (reference sequence). The V gene end was trimmed by 6 bases and the J gene end by 6 bases; junction bases not matched to a gene: 11. The CDR3 has 15 amino acids. Points from the study as a whole: No autoreactive T cell clone sequences appeared in some memory CD4+ repertoires. Comparing one patient's CSF and blood CD4+ clonotypes highlighted HCRT- and TRIB2-specific autoreactive clonotypes. Healthy controls reportedly lacked the autoreactive clonotypes serially found in patients' blood.

This TCR was recovered from a human donor with narcolepsy. The rearrangement links TRBV6-6 to TRBJ1-5; 7 bases are shared with TRBD1. The sample consisted of CD45RA- memory CD4+ T cells from PBMCs. CDR3 sequence (DNA): TGTGCCAGCAGCCTAGACAGGGCTTTAGGTCAGCCCCAGCATTTT. It encodes CASSLDRALGQPQHF.